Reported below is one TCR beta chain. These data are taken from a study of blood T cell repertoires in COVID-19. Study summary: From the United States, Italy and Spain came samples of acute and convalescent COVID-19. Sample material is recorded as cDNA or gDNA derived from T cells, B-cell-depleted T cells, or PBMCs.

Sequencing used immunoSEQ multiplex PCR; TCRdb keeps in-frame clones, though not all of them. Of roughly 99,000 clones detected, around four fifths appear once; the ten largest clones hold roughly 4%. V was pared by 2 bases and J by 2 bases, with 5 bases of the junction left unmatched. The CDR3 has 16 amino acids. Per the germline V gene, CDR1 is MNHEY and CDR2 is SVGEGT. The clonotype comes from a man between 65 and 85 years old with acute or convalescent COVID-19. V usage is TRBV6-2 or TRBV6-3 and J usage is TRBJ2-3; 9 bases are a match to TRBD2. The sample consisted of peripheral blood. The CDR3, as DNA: TGTGCCAGCAGTTACCCTAGCGGGACGTTCACAGATACGCAGTATTTT. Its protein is CASSYPSGTFTDTQYF.